The entry that follows covers one T cell receptor beta chain sequence. The data were taken from a study of PD-1 and CTLA-4 blockade in melanoma. Sequencing was performed with immunoSEQ multiplex PCR; in TCRdb, only in-frame clones are kept and a portion is missing. The sample consists of about 32,000 clones, about 88% of them appearing once. This specimen consisted of CD8+ T cells from peripheral blood, obtained from a patient given anti-PD-1 treatment. The receptor was derived from a human donor with melanoma.

In DNA form, the CDR3 reads TGTGCCAGCAGCTTGGGCGATTTTTCCACAGGGTACTACCAAGAGACCCAGTACTTC. It yields the protein CASSLGDFSTGYYQETQYF. The chain links TRBV5-6 to TRBJ2-5, with D possibly being TRBD1 (6 bases). Germline V lookup: CDR1 SGHDT, CDR2 YYEEEE. V lost 0 bases to trimming and J lost 0 bases, with 21 bases between them. The CDR3 sequence is 19 residues long.